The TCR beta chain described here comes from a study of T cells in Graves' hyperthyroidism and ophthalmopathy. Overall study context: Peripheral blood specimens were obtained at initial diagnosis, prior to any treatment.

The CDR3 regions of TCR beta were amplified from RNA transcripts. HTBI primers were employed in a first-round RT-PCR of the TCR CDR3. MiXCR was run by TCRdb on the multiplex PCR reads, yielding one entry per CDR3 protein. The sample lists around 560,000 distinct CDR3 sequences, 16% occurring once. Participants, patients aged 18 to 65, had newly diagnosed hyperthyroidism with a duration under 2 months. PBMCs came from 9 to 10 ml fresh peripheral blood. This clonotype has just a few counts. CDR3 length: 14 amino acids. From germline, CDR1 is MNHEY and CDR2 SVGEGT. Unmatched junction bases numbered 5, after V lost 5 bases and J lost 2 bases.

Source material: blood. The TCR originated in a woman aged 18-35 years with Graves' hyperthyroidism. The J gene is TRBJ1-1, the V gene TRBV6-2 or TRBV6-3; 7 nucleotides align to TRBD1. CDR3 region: CASSARDRNTEAFF. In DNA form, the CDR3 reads TGTGCCAGCAGTGCCCGGGACAGAAACACTGAAGCTTTCTTT.